The 21 T cell receptor beta chains below were found in one sample sequenced in a study of CD8+ T cells in alopecia areata. Sample treatment: oral pan-JAK inhibitor, 5-10 mg twice daily. cDNA serving as the sequencing template came from extracted, reverse transcribed RNA. Profiled with immunoSEQ multiplex PCR; TCRdb holds only in-frame clones, not every one. The sample carries under 350,000 clones, roughly 50% recorded once. Sequenced here: CD4+ T cells sorted from blood, sampled at week 24, from a patient treated with tofacitinib. The receptors come from a human donor with alopecia areata.

This clone has a single count. V usage is TRBV9 and J usage is TRBJ2-1, with 8 bases that match TRBD2. Unmatched junction bases numbered 9, after V lost 0 bases and J lost 4 bases. The CDR3 is 17 residues long. CDR1 is SGDLS and CDR2 is YYNGEE in the germline V gene. The CDR3 loop reads CASSVVGLAGSYNEQFF. CDR3 coding DNA: TGTGCCAGCAGCGTAGTGGGGCTAGCGGGCTCTTACAATGAGCAGTTCTTC.

The J gene is TRBJ1-2, the V gene TRBV13; D gene ambiguous. The CDR3 totals 16 residues. Germline values: CDR1 PRHDT, CDR2 FYEKMQ (reference sequence). Trimming pared 3 bases from V and 4 bases from J, leaving 18 bases between. CDR3 sequence reads: CASSFITRAPTYGYTF. CDR3 DNA: TGTGCCAGCAGCTTCATTACAAGGGCGCCGACCTATGGCTACACCTTC.

The chain employs TRBV7-2 and TRBJ2-7; perhaps D is TRBD1 or TRBD2 (5 bases each). CDR3 length equals 14 residues. The germline gives CDR1 SGHTA, CDR2 FQGNSA. Trimming shortened V by 2 bases and J by 2 bases, and 10 bases separated the two germline ends. This CDR3 is CASSLQGVTYEQYF. The DNA of the CDR3 is TGTGCCAGCAGCTTACAGGGAGTTACCTACGAGCAGTACTTC.

The CDR3: CASSPYRTGGQETQYF. The DNA for the CDR3 is TGTGCCAGCTCACCATATAGGACAGGGGGCCAAGAGACCCAGTACTTC. V gene TRBV18 combines with J gene TRBJ2-5; 10 nucleotides agree with TRBD1. V shed 2 bases and J 1 base; nucleotides not matched to a gene: 4. The CDR3 is 16 amino acids. CDR1 and CDR2 from the germline V gene are KGHSH and LQKENI.

This clone was seen only a few times. The genes are TRBV5-1 and TRBJ1-2, with TRBD1 as a possible D gene (5 bases). The CDR3 spans 14 residues. Germline lookup yields CDR1 SGHRS and CDR2 YFSETQ. V lost 3 bases to trimming and J lost 0 bases, with 9 bases between them. CDR3 sequence: CASSSGQANYGYTF. In DNA, the CDR3 is TGCGCCAGCAGCTCAGGGCAAGCTAACTATGGCTACACCTTC.

This clone has just a few counts. For the CDR3, the DNA is TGTGCCAGCAGCGCGTCGGTGCAAGAGACCCAGTACTTC. Amino acid sequence: CASSASVQETQYF. This chain uses TRBV7-2 with TRBJ2-5; D not certain. The germline V and J ends were trimmed by 5 bases and 2 bases, with 9 bases remaining between them. This CDR3 spans 13 amino acids. Germline assignment: CDR1 SGHTA and CDR2 FQGNSA. The complete variable domain, with remaining parts taken from reference TRBV7-2 and TRBJ2-5, reads GAGVSQSPSNKVTEKGKDVELRCDPISGHTALYWYRQSLGQGLEFLIYFQGNSAPDKSGLPSDRFSAERTGGSVSTLTIQRTQQEDSAVYLCASSASVQETQYFGPGTRLLVL.

This chain connects TRBV7-2 to TRBJ1-6; TRBD1 matches 7 bases. Per germline, CDR1 SGHTA and CDR2 FQGNSA. The CDR3 is made up of 15 amino acids. J gave up 10 bases and V 5 bases, and 11 bases lay outside the gene matches. The chain's CDR3 is CASSPQTGRESPLHF. DNA for the CDR3: TGTGCCAGCAGCCCCCAGACAGGGAGAGAGTCACCCCTCCACTTT.

V gene TRBV11-2 combines with J gene TRBJ2-1; 8 positions match TRBD1. J was trimmed by 7 bases and V by 3 bases; bases with no gene match: 8. The CDR3 length is 15 residues. The germline gives CDR1 SGHAT, CDR2 FQNNGV. DNA for the CDR3: TGTGCCAGCAGCTTCACAGGGGGGAAGGATAATGAGCAGTTCTTC. This encodes CASSFTGGKDNEQFF.

This clone was found a few times. The genes are TRBV9 and TRBJ2-5; D uncertain. V was pared by 2 bases and J by 5 bases, with 10 bases between. In germline, CDR1 is SGDLS, CDR2 YYNGEE. This CDR3 has 13 residues. DNA of the CDR3: TGTGCCAGCAGCGTGCATGTGGGGGAGACCCAGTACTTC. It translates to CASSVHVGETQYF. Supplemented by reference TRBV9 and TRBJ2-5, the full variable domain reads DSGVTQTPKHLITATGQRVTLRCSPRSGDLSVYWYQQSLDQGLQFLIQYYNGEERAKGNILERFSAQQFPDLHSELNLSSLELGDSALYFCASSVHVGETQYFGPGTRLLVL.

V usage is TRBV30 and J usage is TRBJ2-7; weak D call: TRBD2 (5 bases). Germline V lookup: CDR1 GTSNPN, CDR2 SVGIG (reference sequence). The CDR3 has 14 residues. V was trimmed by 0 bases and J by 0 bases, leaving 9 bases between them. In nucleotides, the CDR3 is TGTGCCTGGAGTGTACAAGGGAGCTCCTACGAGCAGTACTTC. It specifies CAWSVQGSSYEQYF.

The chain is built from TRBV30 and TRBJ1-1, with TRBD1 matching over 7 bases. In germline, CDR1 is GTSNPN, CDR2 SVGIG (reference sequence). J gave up 5 bases and V 3 bases, and 12 bases lay outside the gene matches. The CDR3 is 15 residues long. CDR3: CAWRPRDRVWTEAFF. The DNA of the CDR3 is TGTGCCTGGAGACCCCGAGACAGGGTGTGGACTGAAGCTTTCTTT.

The chain is built from TRBV30 and TRBJ2-1; a weak D match, TRBD2 (6 bases). The CDR3 is 14 residues long. The V end was cut by 5 bases, the J end by 6 bases, with 17 bases between. Germline CDR1 GTSNPN, CDR2 SVGIG (reference sequence). The chain's CDR3 is CAWGRRSRVNEQFF. In DNA form, the CDR3 reads TGTGCCTGGGGGAGGCGGAGTCGGGTCAATGAGCAGTTCTTC.

The chain carries TRBV5-1 and TRBJ2-1; perhaps TRBD1 as D (6 bases). V lost 1 base, J lost 4 bases, and 12 bases lay in between. Germline V gives CDR1 SGHRS, CDR2 YFSETQ. This CDR3 has 15 amino acids. The CDR3 reads CASSLYRADYNEQFF. DNA of the CDR3: TGCGCCAGCAGCTTGTACAGGGCTGATTACAATGAGCAGTTCTTC.

V is TRBV10-3 and J is TRBJ1-6; D gene ambiguous. The V and J ends lost 4 bases and 7 bases respectively, with 11 bases between them. Looked up from germline, CDR1 is ENHRY and CDR2 is SYGVKD. The CDR3 runs to 14 residues. The CDR3 region is CAISALPGNSPLHF. Here the CDR3 DNA reads TGTGCCATCAGTGCCCTCCCTGGGAATTCACCCCTCCACTTT.

This clone was recorded only once. The rearrangement joins TRBV5-4 to TRBJ1-4, with D possibly matching TRBD1 (5 bases). The CDR3 is 14 amino acids. Germline CDR1 and CDR2: SGHNT and YYREEE (reference sequence). V dropped 0 bases and J dropped 7 bases, with 10 bases sitting between them. For the CDR3, the DNA is TGTGCCAGCAGCTTGGAACTTCAGGGTGAAAAACTGTTTTTT. Its translation: CASSLELQGEKLFF.

The chain is built from TRBV30 and TRBJ1-2; the D gene is possibly TRBD1 (6 bases). Trimming removed 8 bases from V and 4 bases from J, with 11 bases in between. Germline CDR1 and CDR2: GTSNPN and SVGIG (reference sequence). The CDR3 extends over 11 amino acids. In DNA, the CDR3 is TGTGCCGCCGGGACAACCTATGGCTACACCTTC. Its translation is CAAGTTYGYTF.

The chain joins TRBV7-7 to TRBJ2-7; no clear D gene. The CDR3 covers 14 residues. Trimming removed 1 base at V and 1 base at J, with 8 bases between. Germline CDR1 SSHAT, CDR2 FNYEAQ (reference sequence). CDR3 amino acids: CASSLEPTSYEQYF. In DNA, the CDR3 is TGTGCCAGCAGCTTAGAACCGACATCCTACGAGCAGTACTTC. Full variable domain (missing parts from reference TRBV7-7 and TRBJ2-7): GAGVSQSPRYKVTKRGQDVTLRCDPISSHATLYWYQQALGQGPEFLTYFNYEAQPDKSGLPSDRFSAERPEGSISTLTIQRTEQRDSAMYRCASSLEPTSYEQYFGPGTRLTVT.

V and J are TRBV30 and TRBJ2-7; 8 bases are a match to TRBD1. The ends lost 3 bases at V and 2 bases at J; junction bases unmatched: 3. The CDR3 runs to 13 residues. Germline V gives CDR1 GTSNPN, CDR2 SVGIG (reference sequence). CDR3 DNA sequence: TGTGCCTGGAGACAGGGGGTTGCCTACGAGCAGTACTTC. Residues: CAWRQGVAYEQYF.

This chain joins TRBV10-3 and TRBJ1-2; no clear D. V was trimmed by 11 bases and J by 8 bases, leaving 21 bases between them. CDR3 length: 13 residues. Germline CDR1 is ENHRY and CDR2 is SYGVKD. CDR3 sequence (DNA): TGTGCCTCCACGGGCCAGGAAGTGGACGGCTACACCTTC. It yields the protein CASTGQEVDGYTF.

This clone was seen a few times. The V call is TRBV10-2, the J call TRBJ2-7; tentatively, D is TRBD1 (6 bases). From germline, CDR1 is WSHSY and CDR2 SAAADI. Trimming shortened V by 2 bases and J by 3 bases, and 8 bases separated the two germline ends. CDR3 length: 13 residues. The CDR3 protein is CASSEQQGYEQYF. DNA of the CDR3: TGCGCCAGCAGTGAGCAACAGGGCTACGAGCAGTACTTC.

The V gene is TRBV4-1, the J gene TRBJ2-5; tentative D call: TRBD2 (6 bases). Deletions cut 0 bases from V and 2 bases from J, with 10 bases between. The CDR3 spans 15 residues. CDR1 and CDR2 (germline): MGHRA, YSYEKL. CDR3 sequence: CASSQEGLTQETQYF. The DNA for the CDR3 is TGCGCCAGCAGCCAAGAGGGACTCACTCAAGAGACCCAGTACTTC.